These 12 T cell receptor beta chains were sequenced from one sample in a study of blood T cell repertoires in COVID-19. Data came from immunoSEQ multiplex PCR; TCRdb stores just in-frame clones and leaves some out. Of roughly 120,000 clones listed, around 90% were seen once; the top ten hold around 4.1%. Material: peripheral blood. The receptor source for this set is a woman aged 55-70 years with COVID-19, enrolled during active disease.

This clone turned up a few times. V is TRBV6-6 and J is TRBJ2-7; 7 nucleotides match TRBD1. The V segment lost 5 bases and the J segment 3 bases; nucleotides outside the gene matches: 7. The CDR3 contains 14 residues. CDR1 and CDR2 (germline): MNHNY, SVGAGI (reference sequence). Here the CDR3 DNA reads TGTGCCAGCAGTACCCCGACAGGGAGCTACGAGCAGTACTTC. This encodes CASSTPTGSYEQYF.

The CDR3 region is CASSYSGGSNQPQHF. Written as DNA, the CDR3 is TGTGCCAGCAGTTACTCCGGGGGGAGCAATCAGCCCCAGCATTTT. The genes are TRBV6-2 or TRBV6-3 and TRBJ1-5; a possible D gene is TRBD1 (5 bases). V gave up 0 bases and J gave up 1 base, with 7 bases separating them. Germline loops: CDR1 MNHEY, CDR2 SVGEGT. This CDR3 comprises 15 residues.

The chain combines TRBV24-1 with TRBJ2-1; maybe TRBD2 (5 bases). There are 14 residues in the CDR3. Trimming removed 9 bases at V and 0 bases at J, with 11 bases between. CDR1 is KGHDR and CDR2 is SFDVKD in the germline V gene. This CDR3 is CATFKRSSYNEQFF. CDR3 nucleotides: TGTGCCACCTTTAAGCGGAGCTCCTACAATGAGCAGTTCTTC.

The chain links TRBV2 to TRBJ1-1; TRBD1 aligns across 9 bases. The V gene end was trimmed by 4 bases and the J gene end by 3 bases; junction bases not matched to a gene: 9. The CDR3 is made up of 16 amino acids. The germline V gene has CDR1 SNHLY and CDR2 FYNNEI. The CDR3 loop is CASSGATGGRDTEAFF. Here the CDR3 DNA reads TGTGCCAGCAGTGGCGCGACAGGGGGTCGGGACACTGAAGCTTTCTTT.

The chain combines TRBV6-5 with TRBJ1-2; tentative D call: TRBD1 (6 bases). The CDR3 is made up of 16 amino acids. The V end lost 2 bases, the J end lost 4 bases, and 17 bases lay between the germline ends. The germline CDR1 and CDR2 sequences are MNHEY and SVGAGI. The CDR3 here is CASSYPGGGQSYGYTF. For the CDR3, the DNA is TGTGCCAGCAGTTACCCTGGGGGGGGCCAATCCTATGGCTACACCTTC.

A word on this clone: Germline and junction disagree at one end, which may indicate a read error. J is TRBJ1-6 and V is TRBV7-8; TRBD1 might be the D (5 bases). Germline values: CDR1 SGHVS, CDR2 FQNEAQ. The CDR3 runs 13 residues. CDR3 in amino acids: CATSGGAGSPLHF. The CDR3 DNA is TGTGCCACCAGCGGTGGTGCAGGGTCACCCCTCCACTTT.

Here the CDR3 DNA reads TGTGCCAGTAGTCCCCGCAGGGGCGGAGGAACTGAAGCTTTCTTT. Translated: CASSPRRGGGTEAFF. The J gene is TRBJ1-1, the V gene TRBV19; the D gene is possibly TRBD1 (6 bases). Trimming took off 5 bases at V and 5 bases at J, with 18 bases between the two ends. Germline V gene data show CDR1 as LNHDA and CDR2 as SQIVND (reference sequence). The CDR3 runs 15 residues.

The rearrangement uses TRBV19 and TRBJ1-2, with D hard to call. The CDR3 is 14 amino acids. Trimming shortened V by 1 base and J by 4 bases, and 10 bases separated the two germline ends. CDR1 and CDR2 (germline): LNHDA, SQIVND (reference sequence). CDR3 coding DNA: TGTGCCAGTAGTATAGGGGGAGGGAGCTATGGCTACACCTTC. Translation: CASSIGGGSYGYTF.

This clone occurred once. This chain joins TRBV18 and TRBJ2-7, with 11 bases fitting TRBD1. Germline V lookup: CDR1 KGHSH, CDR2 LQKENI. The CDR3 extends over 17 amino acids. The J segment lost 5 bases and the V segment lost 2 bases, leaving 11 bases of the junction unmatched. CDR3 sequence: CASSPTPTGTGGNEQYF. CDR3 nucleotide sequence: TGTGCCAGCTCACCAACCCCAACTGGGACAGGGGGAAACGAGCAGTACTTC.

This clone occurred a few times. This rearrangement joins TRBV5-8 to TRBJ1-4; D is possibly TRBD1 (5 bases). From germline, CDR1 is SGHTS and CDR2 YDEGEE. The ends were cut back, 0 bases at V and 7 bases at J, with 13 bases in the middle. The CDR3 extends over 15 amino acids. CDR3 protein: CASSLGAAGGEKLFF. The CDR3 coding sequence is TGTGCCAGCAGCTTGGGTGCCGCCGGGGGTGAAAAACTGTTTTTT. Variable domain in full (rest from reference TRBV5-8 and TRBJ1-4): EAGVTQSPTHLIKTRGQQATLRCSPISGHTSVYWYQQALGLGLQFLLWYDEGEERNRGNFPPRFSGRQFPNYSSELNVNALELEDSALYLCASSLGAAGGEKLFFGSGTQLSVL.

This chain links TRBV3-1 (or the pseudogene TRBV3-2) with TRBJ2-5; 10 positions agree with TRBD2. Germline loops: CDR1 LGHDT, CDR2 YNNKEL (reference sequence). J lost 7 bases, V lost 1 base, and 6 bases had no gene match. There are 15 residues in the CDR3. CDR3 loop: CASSQASGGVGTQYF. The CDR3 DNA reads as TGTGCCAGCAGCCAAGCCAGCGGGGGGGTGGGGACCCAGTACTTC.

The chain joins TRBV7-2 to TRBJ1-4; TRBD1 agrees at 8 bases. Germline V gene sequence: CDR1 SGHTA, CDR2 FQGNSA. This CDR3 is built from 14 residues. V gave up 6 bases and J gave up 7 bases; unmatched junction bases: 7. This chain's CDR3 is CASRSGRGLEKLFF. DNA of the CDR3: TGTGCCAGCAGGAGCGGCAGGGGGCTTGAAAAACTGTTTTTT.